The rows below give T cell receptor beta chains drawn from one sample of a study of OX40 agonist ivuxolimab in advanced cancers. This table comes from immunoSEQ multiplex PCR, and its TCRdb copy is limited to in-frame clones, with some not included. The top ten hold around 13% of the sample, which has 20,000 to 30,000 clones, 60% to 80% seen once. The sequencing used CD4+ or CD8+ T cells sorted from blood, collected in a trial of the OX40 agonist ivuxolimab. These receptors were obtained from an adult with an advanced solid tumor such as melanoma, head and neck, liver or kidney cancer. The CDR3 runs from the conserved cysteine through the conserved F or W. Fields, in order: D gene, V gene, J gene, clone size, CDR3 protein, CDR3 DNA. The D gene is left open where the match is weak. The size entry is marked missing in some rows and otherwise reads once, few, many or a size class.

d_call: -
v_call: TRBV6-1
j_call: TRBJ1-5
clone_size: -
cdr3_aa: CASSVEGLSNQPQHF
cdr3_nt: TGTGCCAGCAGTGTCGAAGGGTTGAGCAATCAGCCCCAGCATTTT

d_call: -
v_call: TRBV30
j_call: TRBJ1-5
clone_size: few
cdr3_aa: CAWTRDSNQPQHF
cdr3_nt: TGTGCCTGGACCCGGGACTCAAATCAGCCCCAGCATTTT

d_call: TRBD1
v_call: TRBV30
j_call: TRBJ1-2
clone_size: -
cdr3_aa: CAWRNRQGLGANYGYTF
cdr3_nt: TGTGCCTGGAGAAATCGACAGGGGCTGGGGGCTAACTATGGCTACACCTTC

d_call: TRBD1
v_call: TRBV2
j_call: TRBJ1-1
clone_size: few
cdr3_aa: CATGNRGLLTEAFF
cdr3_nt: TGTGCCACGGGTAACAGGGGGCTCCTCACTGAAGCTTTCTTT

d_call: -
v_call: TRBV6-6
j_call: TRBJ2-5
clone_size: -
cdr3_aa: CASSYSREKRRETQYF
cdr3_nt: TGTGCCAGCAGTTACTCCCGCGAAAAGAGGCGAGAGACCCAGTACTTC

d_call: -
v_call: TRBV4-1
j_call: TRBJ2-7
clone_size: -
cdr3_aa: CASSQPKSSYEQYF
cdr3_nt: TGCGCCAGCAGCCAACCAAAGAGCTCCTACGAGCAGTACTTC

d_call: TRBD1
v_call: TRBV15
j_call: TRBJ1-2
clone_size: -
cdr3_aa: CATSRRTGVDYGYTF
cdr3_nt: TGTGCCACCAGCAGACGGACAGGGGTTGACTATGGCTACACCTTC

d_call: TRBD2
v_call: TRBV5-1
j_call: TRBJ2-7
clone_size: -
cdr3_aa: CASSLTARPGLALHSYEQYF
cdr3_nt: TGCGCCAGCAGCTTGACGGCGAGACCGGGACTAGCTCTACACTCCTACGAGCAGTACTTC

d_call: -
v_call: TRBV4-1
j_call: TRBJ1-4
clone_size: once
cdr3_aa: CASSGPGRTNEKLFF
cdr3_nt: TGCGCCAGCAGCGGTCCGGGACGGACTAATGAAAAACTGTTTTTT

d_call: -
v_call: TRBV4-1
j_call: TRBJ2-5
clone_size: -
cdr3_aa: CASSSDRSQETQYF
cdr3_nt: TGCGCCAGCAGTTCCGACAGGAGCCAAGAGACCCAGTACTTC

d_call: -
v_call: TRBV29-1
j_call: TRBJ1-1
clone_size: -
cdr3_aa: CSVGREGGAFF
cdr3_nt: TGCAGCGTTGGGAGGGAGGGCGGCGCTTTCTTT

d_call: -
v_call: TRBV27
j_call: TRBJ2-7
clone_size: -
cdr3_aa: CASSFGETYEQYF
cdr3_nt: TGTGCCAGCAGTTTCGGTGAAACCTACGAGCAGTACTTC

d_call: TRBD1
v_call: TRBV29-1
j_call: TRBJ1-2
clone_size: -
cdr3_aa: CSVAGTGWAGYTF
cdr3_nt: TGCAGCGTCGCCGGGACAGGGTGGGCTGGCTACACCTTC

d_call: -
v_call: TRBV2
j_call: TRBJ2-7
clone_size: -
cdr3_aa: CASSPTGLTKGYEQYF
cdr3_nt: TGTGCCAGCAGTCCCACCGGACTCACGAAAGGCTACGAGCAGTACTTC

d_call: -
v_call: TRBV2
j_call: TRBJ2-1
clone_size: few
cdr3_aa: CASKRGNEQFF
cdr3_nt: TGTGCCAGCAAGAGGGGAAATGAGCAGTTCTTC

d_call: -
v_call: TRBV5-1
j_call: TRBJ1-2
clone_size: -
cdr3_aa: CASSFNEGVYGYTF
cdr3_nt: TGCGCCAGCAGCTTTAATGAGGGAGTCTATGGCTACACCTTC

d_call: TRBD1
v_call: TRBV6-6
j_call: TRBJ2-7
clone_size: -
cdr3_aa: CASSYSTGGSYEQYF
cdr3_nt: TGTGCCAGCAGTTACTCGACAGGGGGCAGCTACGAGCAGTACTTC

d_call: -
v_call: TRBV19
j_call: TRBJ2-1
clone_size: -
cdr3_aa: CATRGAGDYNEQFF
cdr3_nt: TGTGCCACCCGGGGAGCGGGCGATTACAATGAGCAGTTCTTC

d_call: TRBD2
v_call: TRBV30
j_call: TRBJ2-1
clone_size: -
cdr3_aa: CAWSSYLLAGAVNEQFF
cdr3_nt: TGTGCCTGGAGTTCCTACCTTCTAGCGGGGGCCGTCAATGAGCAGTTCTTC

d_call: -
v_call: TRBV2
j_call: TRBJ2-3
clone_size: few
cdr3_aa: CASRDLRTDTQYF
cdr3_nt: TGTGCCAGCCGGGACTTGCGCACAGATACGCAGTATTTT

d_call: -
v_call: TRBV5-5
j_call: TRBJ2-7
clone_size: -
cdr3_aa: CASSPPSYEQYF
cdr3_nt: TGTGCCAGCAGCCCGCCATCCTACGAGCAGTACTTC

d_call: TRBD1
v_call: TRBV12-5
j_call: TRBJ1-1
clone_size: -
cdr3_aa: CASGFTGGPAMNTEAFF
cdr3_nt: TGTGCTAGTGGTTTTACAGGGGGGCCCGCTATGAACACTGAAGCTTTCTTT

d_call: TRBD2
v_call: TRBV15
j_call: TRBJ2-3
clone_size: -
cdr3_aa: CATSTASGGPTDTQYF
cdr3_nt: TGTGCCACCAGCACCGCTAGCGGGGGGCCGACAGATACGCAGTATTTT